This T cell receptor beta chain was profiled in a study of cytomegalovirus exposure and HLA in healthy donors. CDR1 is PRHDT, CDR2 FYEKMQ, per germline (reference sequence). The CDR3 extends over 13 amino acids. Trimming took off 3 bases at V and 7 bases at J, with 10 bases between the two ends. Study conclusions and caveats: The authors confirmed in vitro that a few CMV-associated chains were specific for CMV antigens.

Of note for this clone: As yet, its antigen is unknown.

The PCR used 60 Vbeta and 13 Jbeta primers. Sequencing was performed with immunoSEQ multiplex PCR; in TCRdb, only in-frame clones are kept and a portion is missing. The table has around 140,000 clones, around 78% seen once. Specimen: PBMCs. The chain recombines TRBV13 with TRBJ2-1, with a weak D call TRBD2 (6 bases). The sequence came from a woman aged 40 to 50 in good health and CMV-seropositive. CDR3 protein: CASSLGGINEQFF. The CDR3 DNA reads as TGTGCCAGCAGCTTGGGCGGGATAAATGAGCAGTTCTTC. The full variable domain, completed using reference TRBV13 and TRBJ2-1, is AAGVIQSPRHLIKEKRETATLKCYPIPRHDTVYWYQQGPGQDPQFLISFYEKMQSDKGSIPDRFSAQQFSDYHSELNMSSLELGDSALYFCASSLGGINEQFFGPGTRLTVL.